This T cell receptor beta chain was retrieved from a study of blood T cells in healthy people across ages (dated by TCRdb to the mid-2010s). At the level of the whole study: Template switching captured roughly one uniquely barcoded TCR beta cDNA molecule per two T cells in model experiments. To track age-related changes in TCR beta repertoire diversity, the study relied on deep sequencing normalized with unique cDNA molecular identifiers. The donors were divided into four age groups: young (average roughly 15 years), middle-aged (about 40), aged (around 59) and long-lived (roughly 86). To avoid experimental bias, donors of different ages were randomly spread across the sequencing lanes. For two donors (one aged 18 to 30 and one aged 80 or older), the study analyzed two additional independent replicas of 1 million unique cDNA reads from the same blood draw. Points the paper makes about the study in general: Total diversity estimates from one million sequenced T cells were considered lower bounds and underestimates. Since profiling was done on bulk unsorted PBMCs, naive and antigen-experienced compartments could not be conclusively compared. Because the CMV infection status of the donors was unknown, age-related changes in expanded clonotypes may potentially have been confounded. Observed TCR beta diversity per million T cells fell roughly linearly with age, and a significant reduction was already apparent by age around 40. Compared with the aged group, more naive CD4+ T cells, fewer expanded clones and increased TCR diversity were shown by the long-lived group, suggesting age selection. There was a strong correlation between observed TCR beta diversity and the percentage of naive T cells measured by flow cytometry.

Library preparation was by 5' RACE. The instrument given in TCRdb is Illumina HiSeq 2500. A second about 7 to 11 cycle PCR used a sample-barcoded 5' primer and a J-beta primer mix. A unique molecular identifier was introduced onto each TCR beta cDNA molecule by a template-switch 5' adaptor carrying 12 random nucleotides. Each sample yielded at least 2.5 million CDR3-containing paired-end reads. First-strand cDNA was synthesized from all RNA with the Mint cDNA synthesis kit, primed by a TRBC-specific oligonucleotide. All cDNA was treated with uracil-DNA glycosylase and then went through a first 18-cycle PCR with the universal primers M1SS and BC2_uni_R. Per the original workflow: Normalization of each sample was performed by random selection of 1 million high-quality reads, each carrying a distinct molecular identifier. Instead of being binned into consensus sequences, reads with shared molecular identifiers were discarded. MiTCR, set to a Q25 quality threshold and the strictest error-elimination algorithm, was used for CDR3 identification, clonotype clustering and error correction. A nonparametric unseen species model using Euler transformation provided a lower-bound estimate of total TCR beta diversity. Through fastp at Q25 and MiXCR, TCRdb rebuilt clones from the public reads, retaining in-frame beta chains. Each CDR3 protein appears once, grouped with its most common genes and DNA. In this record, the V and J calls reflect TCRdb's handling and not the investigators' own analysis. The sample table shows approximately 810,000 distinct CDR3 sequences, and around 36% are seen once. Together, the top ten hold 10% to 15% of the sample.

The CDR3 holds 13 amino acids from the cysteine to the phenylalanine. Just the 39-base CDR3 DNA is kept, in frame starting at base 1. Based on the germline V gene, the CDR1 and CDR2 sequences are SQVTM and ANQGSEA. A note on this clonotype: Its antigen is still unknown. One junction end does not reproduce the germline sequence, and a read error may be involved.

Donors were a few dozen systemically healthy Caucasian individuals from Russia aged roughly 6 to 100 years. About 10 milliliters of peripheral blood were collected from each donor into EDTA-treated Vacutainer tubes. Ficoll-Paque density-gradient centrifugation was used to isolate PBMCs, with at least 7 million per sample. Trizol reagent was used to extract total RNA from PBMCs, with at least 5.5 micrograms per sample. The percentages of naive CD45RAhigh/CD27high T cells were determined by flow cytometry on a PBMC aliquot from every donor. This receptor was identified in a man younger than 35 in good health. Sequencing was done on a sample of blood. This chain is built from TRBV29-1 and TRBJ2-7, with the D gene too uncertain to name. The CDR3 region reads CSVALGGTYERYF. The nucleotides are TGCAGCGTTGCCCTTGGCGGAACCTACGAGCGGTACTTC.